Described below is a single T cell receptor (beta chain) sequence and its context. Its target is not known. The record originates from a study of T cell responses to AZD1222 COVID-19 vaccine. Study-level background: Second-dose intervals near 4 or 12 weeks were combined. Study results and caveats: Repertoire sampling occurred only after the peak T cell response. With two AZD1222 doses given, Spike-specific TCR breadth and depth both rose. Baseline seropositives among AZD1222 recipients totaled only 5 to 7.

Only in-frame clones appear in the TCRdb table, and some are missing; sequencing was by immunoSEQ multiplex PCR. The sample gives 130,000 or so clones, 65% to 90% of which show up once; 20% to 25% is in the top ten. The CDR3 is 15 residues long. Per germline, CDR1 LNHDA and CDR2 SQIVND (reference sequence). Losses at the gene ends were 2 bases for V and 3 bases for J; bases not matched to a gene: 3. The source material was peripheral blood, sampled on day 0 of AZD1222 vaccination. J is TRBJ1-2 and V is TRBV19; 10 bases map to TRBD1. The TCR comes from an adult in good health. The DNA of the CDR3 is TGTGCCAGTAGTATAACGGGGACAGGGGACTATGGCTACACCTTC. Its translation: CASSITGTGDYGYTF.